The source of this T cell receptor beta chain is a study of T cell changes during pregnancy in multiple sclerosis. Clones were sequenced by immunoSEQ multiplex PCR, and TCRdb holds only the in-frame ones, with some missing. The sample lists over 65,000 clones, approximately 91% seen once, with about 2.5% in the top ten. The CDR3 contains 17 residues. V gave up 5 bases and J gave up 0 bases, with 20 bases separating them. The V gene's germline CDR1 is SGHAT and CDR2 FQDESV (reference sequence). This sample comprised peripheral blood, obtained in the first trimester of pregnancy. This chain joins TRBV11-1 and TRBJ2-7; perhaps TRBD1 as D (7 bases). This TCR was sampled from a female donor with multiple sclerosis, enrolled in a pregnancy study. The CDR3: CASSRQGGQHNSYEQYF. CDR3 bases: TGTGCCAGCAGCCGTCAGGGGGGACAGCATAACTCCTACGAGCAGTACTTC. Complete variable domain (other parts from reference TRBV11-1 and TRBJ2-7): EAEVAQSPRYKITEKSQAVAFWCDPISGHATLYWYRQILGQGPELLVQFQDESVVDDSQLPKDRFSAERLKGVDSTLKIQPAELGDSAMYLCASSRQGGQHNSYEQYFGPGTRLTVT.